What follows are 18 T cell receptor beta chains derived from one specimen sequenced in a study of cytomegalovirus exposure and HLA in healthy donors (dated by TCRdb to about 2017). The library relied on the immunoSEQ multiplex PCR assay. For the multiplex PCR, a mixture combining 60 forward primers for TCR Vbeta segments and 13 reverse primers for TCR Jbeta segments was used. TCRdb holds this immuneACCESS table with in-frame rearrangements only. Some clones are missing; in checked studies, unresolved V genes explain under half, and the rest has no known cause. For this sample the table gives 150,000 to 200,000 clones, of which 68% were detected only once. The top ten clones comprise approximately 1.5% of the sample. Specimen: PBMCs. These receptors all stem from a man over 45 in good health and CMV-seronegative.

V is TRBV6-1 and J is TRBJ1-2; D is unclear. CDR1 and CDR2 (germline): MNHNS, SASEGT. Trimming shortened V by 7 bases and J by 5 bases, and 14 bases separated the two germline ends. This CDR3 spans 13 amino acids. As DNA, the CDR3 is TGTGCCAGCAAAGCGGGCAGTACATATGGCTACACCTTC. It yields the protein CASKAGSTYGYTF.

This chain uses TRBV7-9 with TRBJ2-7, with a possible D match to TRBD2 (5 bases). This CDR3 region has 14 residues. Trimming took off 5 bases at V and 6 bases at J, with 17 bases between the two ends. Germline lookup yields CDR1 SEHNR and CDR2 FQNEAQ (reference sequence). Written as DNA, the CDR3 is TGTGCCAGCAGCCGGACGGCCCTTGGAGGCGAGCAGTACTTC. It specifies CASSRTALGGEQYF.

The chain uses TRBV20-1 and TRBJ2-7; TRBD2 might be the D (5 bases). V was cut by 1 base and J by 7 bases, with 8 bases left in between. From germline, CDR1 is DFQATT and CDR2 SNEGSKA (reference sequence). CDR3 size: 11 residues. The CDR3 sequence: CSARVTGEQYF. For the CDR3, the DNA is TGCAGTGCTAGAGTCACGGGAGAGCAGTACTTC.

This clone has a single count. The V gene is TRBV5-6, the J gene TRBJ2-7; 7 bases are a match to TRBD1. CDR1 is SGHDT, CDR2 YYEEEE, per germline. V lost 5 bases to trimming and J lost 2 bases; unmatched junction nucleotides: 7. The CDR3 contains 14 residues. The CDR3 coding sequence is TGTGCCAGCAGTCCGGACGGGACAGCCTACGAGCAGTACTTC. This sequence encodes CASSPDGTAYEQYF.

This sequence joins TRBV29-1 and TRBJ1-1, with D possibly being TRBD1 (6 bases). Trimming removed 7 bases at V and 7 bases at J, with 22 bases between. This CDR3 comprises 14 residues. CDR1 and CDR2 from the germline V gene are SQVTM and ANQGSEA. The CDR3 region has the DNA TGCAGCGGCTCTCCGCGGCTCCTAGGGGGTGAAGCTTTCTTT. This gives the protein CSGSPRLLGGEAFF.

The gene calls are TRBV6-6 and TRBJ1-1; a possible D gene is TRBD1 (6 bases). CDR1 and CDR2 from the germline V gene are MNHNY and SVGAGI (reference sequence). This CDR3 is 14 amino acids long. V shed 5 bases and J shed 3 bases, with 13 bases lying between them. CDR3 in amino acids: CASSTTGTDTEAFF. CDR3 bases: TGTGCCAGCAGTACCACAGGGACGGACACTGAAGCTTTCTTT.

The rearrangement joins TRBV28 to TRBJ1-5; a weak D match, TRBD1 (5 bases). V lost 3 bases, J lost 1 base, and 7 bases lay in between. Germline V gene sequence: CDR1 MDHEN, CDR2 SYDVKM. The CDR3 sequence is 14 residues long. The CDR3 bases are TGTGCCAGCAGTTTGGGGCCGAGCAATCAGCCCCAGCATTTT. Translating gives CASSLGPSNQPQHF.

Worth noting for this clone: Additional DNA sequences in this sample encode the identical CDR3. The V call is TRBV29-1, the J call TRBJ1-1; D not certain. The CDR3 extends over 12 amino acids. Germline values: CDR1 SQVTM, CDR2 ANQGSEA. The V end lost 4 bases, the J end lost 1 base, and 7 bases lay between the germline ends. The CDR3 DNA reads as TGCAGCGTTGGTTCCGGGAACACTGAAGCTTTCTTT. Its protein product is CSVGSGNTEAFF.

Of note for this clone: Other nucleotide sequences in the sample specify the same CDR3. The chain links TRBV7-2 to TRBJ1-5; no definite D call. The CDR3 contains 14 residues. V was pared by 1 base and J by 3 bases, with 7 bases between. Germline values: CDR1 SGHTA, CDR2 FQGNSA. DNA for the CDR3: TGTGCCAGCAGCTTAGGGCGGAACAATCAGCCCCAGCATTTT. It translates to CASSLGRNNQPQHF.

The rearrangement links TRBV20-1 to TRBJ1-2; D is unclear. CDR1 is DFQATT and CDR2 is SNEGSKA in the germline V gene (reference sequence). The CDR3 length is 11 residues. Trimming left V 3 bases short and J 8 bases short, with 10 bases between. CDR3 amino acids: CSARSGAGYTF. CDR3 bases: TGCAGTGCTAGGTCAGGTGCCGGCTACACCTTC.

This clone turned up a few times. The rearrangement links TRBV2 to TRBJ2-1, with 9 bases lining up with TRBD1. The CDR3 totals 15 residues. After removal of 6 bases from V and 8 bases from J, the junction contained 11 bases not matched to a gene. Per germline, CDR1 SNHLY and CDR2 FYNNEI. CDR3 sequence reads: CASSPTGGSFDEQFF. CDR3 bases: TGTGCCAGCAGCCCGACAGGGGGTTCTTTTGATGAGCAGTTCTTC.

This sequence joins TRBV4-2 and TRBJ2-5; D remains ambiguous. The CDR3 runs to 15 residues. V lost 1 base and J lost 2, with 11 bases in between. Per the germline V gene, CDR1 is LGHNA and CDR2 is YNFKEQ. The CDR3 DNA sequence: TGTGCCAGCAGCCAAGGGAAGACTGTTCAAGAGACCCAGTACTTC. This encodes CASSQGKTVQETQYF.

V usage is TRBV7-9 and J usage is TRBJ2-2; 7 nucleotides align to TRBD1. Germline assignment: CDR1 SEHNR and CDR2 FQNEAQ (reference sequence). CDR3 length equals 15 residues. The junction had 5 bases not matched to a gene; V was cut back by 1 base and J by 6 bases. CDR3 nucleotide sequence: TGTGCCAGCAGCTTAGTACAGGGGATGGCCGGGGAGCTGTTTTTT. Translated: CASSLVQGMAGELFF.

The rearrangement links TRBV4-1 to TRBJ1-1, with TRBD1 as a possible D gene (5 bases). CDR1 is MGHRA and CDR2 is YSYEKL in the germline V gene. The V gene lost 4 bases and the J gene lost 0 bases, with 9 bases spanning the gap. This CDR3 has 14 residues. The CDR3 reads CASSLGGMNTEAFF. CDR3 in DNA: TGCGCCAGCAGCCTGGGGGGAATGAACACTGAAGCTTTCTTT.

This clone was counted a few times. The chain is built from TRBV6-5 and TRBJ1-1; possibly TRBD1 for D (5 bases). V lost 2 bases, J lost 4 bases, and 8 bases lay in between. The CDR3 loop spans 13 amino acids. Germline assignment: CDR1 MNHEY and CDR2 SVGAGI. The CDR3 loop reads CASSYGRATEAFF. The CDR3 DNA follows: TGTGCCAGCAGTTACGGCAGGGCCACTGAAGCTTTCTTT.

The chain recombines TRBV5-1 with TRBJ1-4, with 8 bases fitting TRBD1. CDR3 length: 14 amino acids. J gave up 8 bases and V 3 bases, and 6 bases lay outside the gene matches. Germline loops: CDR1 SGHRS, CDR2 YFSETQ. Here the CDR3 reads CASSYGQGGEKLFF. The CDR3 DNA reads TGCGCCAGCAGCTACGGACAGGGTGGGGAAAAACTGTTTTTT.

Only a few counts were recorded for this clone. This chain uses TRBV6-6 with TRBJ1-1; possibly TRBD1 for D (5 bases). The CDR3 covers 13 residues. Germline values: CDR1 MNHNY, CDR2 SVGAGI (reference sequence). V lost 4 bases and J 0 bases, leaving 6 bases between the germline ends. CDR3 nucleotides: TGTGCCAGCAGTTCGGGGGTGAACACTGAAGCTTTCTTT. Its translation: CASSSGVNTEAFF.

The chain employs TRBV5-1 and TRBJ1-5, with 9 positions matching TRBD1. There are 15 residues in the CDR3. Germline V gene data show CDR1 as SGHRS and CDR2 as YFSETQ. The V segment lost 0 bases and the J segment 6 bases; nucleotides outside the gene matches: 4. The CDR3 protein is CASSLEGTGSQPQHF. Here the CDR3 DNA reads TGCGCCAGCAGCTTGGAGGGGACAGGGTCTCAGCCCCAGCATTTT.